A selection of T cell receptor beta chains follows, all from one sample in a study of radiotherapy plus CTLA-4 blockade in lung cancer. Profiling relied on immunoSEQ multiplex PCR, and the TCRdb table lists in-frame clones only, not all of them. The sample lists 65,000 to 85,000 clones, around 76% occurring once. The starting material was peripheral blood, obtained from a patient treated with radiotherapy plus ipilimumab. The origin of the receptors is a human donor with non-small cell lung cancer whose response to radiotherapy plus ipilimumab could not be evaluated. Some clones in this sample may be carry-over from other donors' samples. Each CDR3 is given with its conserved first and last residue. Size is stated for part of the rows, as once, few or many counts, or as a class when the clone is expanded.

TRBJ1-2,-,TRBV19,14,CASSIAPVNYGYTF
TRBJ2-2,-,TRBV7-9,15,CASSLFAGTVRELFF
TRBJ2-5,-,TRBV9,15,CASSVDEAGWETQYF
TRBJ2-7,-,TRBV19,16,CASSTKTGAQPYEQYF
TRBJ2-3,once,TRBV7-9,14,CASSLGGRSDTQYF
TRBJ2-3,few,TRBV7-9,15,CASSSGRGGENTQYF
TRBJ2-7,-,TRBV7-2,14,CASSQRGSSYEQYF
TRBJ2-7,-,TRBV10-2,10,CASEGYEQYF
TRBJ1-5,-,TRBV6-5,12,CASQGPNQPQHF
TRBJ2-5,-,TRBV6-6,12,CASAGNKETQYF
TRBJ2-7,-,TRBV6-6,11,CASSTSYEQYF
TRBJ1-1,-,TRBV28,11,CASSLRREAFF
TRBJ1-5,-,TRBV28,15,CASRTGTGEGQPQHF
TRBJ1-5,-,TRBV6-1,13,CASSPMSHQPQHF
TRBJ2-3,-,TRBV28,15,CASSDSHTNTDTQYF
TRBJ1-1,-,TRBV20-1,11,CSARGGLEAFF
TRBJ1-4,few,TRBV7-9,15,CASSLGVQGGEKLFF
TRBJ2-7,-,TRBV7-9,15,CASSPRGTGTYEQYF
TRBJ1-1,-,TRBV6-1,15,CASNLGQFMNTEAFF
TRBJ2-7,-,TRBV4-1,16,CASSQEAGQASYEQYF
TRBJ1-5,-,TRBV5-1,15,CASSLDRGQYQPQHF
TRBJ1-2,-,TRBV6-5,14,CARVGQGFDYGYTF
TRBJ2-3,-,TRBV6-6,14,CASRATSDTDTQYF
TRBJ2-3,-,TRBV9,18,CASSVGTSGGLSTDTQYF
TRBJ2-3,-,TRBV5-1,14,CASTPGQGADTQYF
TRBJ1-2,-,TRBV18,16,CASSPPRGNRWNGYTF
TRBJ1-1,once,TRBV16,21,CASSPYRTGGERRPIKAEAFF
TRBJ1-2,-,TRBV28,15,CASIPAGVHEDGYTF
TRBJ2-2,-,TRBV27,15,CASTLLAANTGELFF
TRBJ2-1,-,TRBV4-2,16,CASSQDGGLAPPEQFF
TRBJ2-2,-,TRBV27,15,CASSPISGIAGELFF
TRBJ1-3,-,TRBV5-1,16,CASSGEGLRQGNTIYF
TRBJ2-7,few,TRBV7-9,15,CASSPSRGWGDEQYF
TRBJ1-1,-,TRBV9,16,CASLAGNRARGTEAFF
TRBJ1-2,-,TRBV5-5,14,CASSRGQGNYGYTF
TRBJ1-6,-,TRBV28,14,CASSLGHDNSPLHF
TRBJ1-6,few,TRBV10-3,13,CAIGRENNSPLHF
TRBJ1-1,-,TRBV6-5,13,CASRTGGRTEAFF
TRBJ2-2,-,TRBV4-3,15,CASGDSSSNTGELFF
TRBJ1-2,-,TRBV10-3,14,CAISEIQGNYGYTF
TRBJ1-6,-,TRBV5-1,13,CASSLSRNSPLHF